These T cell receptor beta chains were read from a single sample in a study of blood T cells in healthy people across ages. TCRdb used MiXCR to reprocess the 5' RACE reads, holding one entry per CDR3 protein. The sample records about 830,000 distinct CDR3 sequences, 55% to 65% being singletons. The material sequenced was blood. The receptors stem from a man aged 30-40 years in good health. CDR3s include the opening cysteine and the closing phenylalanine or tryptophan. D genes are given only for firm matches. Clone size is given for some rows only: seen once, a few or many times, or a class if the clone is expanded.

cdr3_aa cdr3_nt v_call d_call clone_size j_call
CASSLAGSSNEKLFF TGCGCCAGCAGCTTGGCTGGCAGCTCGAATGAAAAACTGTTTTTT TRBV5-1 . . TRBJ1-4
CASSPEADYEQYF TGTGCCAGCTCGCCAGAGGCGGACTACGAGCAGTACTTC TRBV18 . few TRBJ2-7
CASSPRGGTQYF TGTGCCAGCAGTCCCCGGGGGGGCACGCAGTATTTT TRBV12-3/TRBV12-4 TRBD2 few TRBJ2-3
CASSLAGGLETQYF TGTGCCAGCAGCTTAGCGGGGGGGCTGGAGACCCAGTACTTC TRBV7-2 . few TRBJ2-5
CASSLSPGTSYNEQFF TGTGCCAGCAGTTTATCCCCGGGGACCTCCTACAATGAGCAGTTCTTC TRBV28 . . TRBJ2-1
CASSRPQGAYEQFF TGTGCCAGCAGCCGGCCTCAGGGTGCCTATGAGCAGTTCTTC TRBV4-2 . few TRBJ2-1
CSVEARKYGYTF TGCAGCGTTGAAGCTCGCAAGTATGGCTACACCTTC TRBV29-1 . few TRBJ1-2
CSASRHTSYEQFF TGCAGTGCTTCCCGGCACACCTCCTACGAGCAGTTCTTC TRBV20-1 . . TRBJ2-1
CASSKETGLAGSTQYF TGTGCCAGCAGTAAAGAGACTGGACTAGCGGGGAGTACGCAGTATTTT TRBV7-2 TRBD2 . TRBJ2-3
CASSQERTSSETQFF TGTGCCAGCAGCCAAGAAAGGACTAGCAGCGAGACCCAGTTCTTC TRBV4-2 TRBD2 . TRBJ2-1
CASKQHEQYF TGTGCCAGCAAACAACACGAGCAGTACTTC TRBV28 . . TRBJ2-7
CASSIGPGLAGYEQYF TGTGCCAGTAGTATTGGTCCGGGACTAGCGGGTTACGAGCAGTACTTC TRBV19 TRBD2 . TRBJ2-7
CSVELRATEQFF TGCAGCGTTGAATTGAGGGCCACAGAGCAGTTCTTC TRBV29-1 . . TRBJ2-1
CASSKGGQLTRQETQYF TGTGCCAGCAGCAAAGGGGGACAGCTAACTCGACAAGAGACCCAGTACTTC TRBV21-1 . . TRBJ2-5
CASSNTYYNEQFF TGTGCCAGCAGCAATACATATTACAATGAGCAGTTCTTC TRBV7-3 . . TRBJ2-1
CASSEASQDAYEQYF TGTGCCAGCAGTGAAGCCAGCCAGGACGCCTACGAGCAGTACTTC TRBV2 . few TRBJ2-7
CASSVVSSGYNEQFF TGCGCCAGCAGCGTAGTGAGTAGCGGATACAATGAGCAGTTCTTC TRBV9 . . TRBJ2-1
CASSLGQGREQYF TGTGCCAGCAGCTTAGGGCAGGGGAGGGAGCAGTACTTC TRBV7-3 . . TRBJ2-7
CSARTHQALAVSYNEQFF TGCAGTGCTAGAACACACCAGGCACTAGCTGTATCCTACAATGAGCAGTTCTTC TRBV20-1 . . TRBJ2-1
CASSFQFSTDTQYF TGTGCCAGCAGTTTTCAGTTTAGCACAGATACGCAGTATTTT TRBV6-6 . . TRBJ2-3
CASRLIFEETQYF TGTGCCAGCAGACTAATCTTCGAGGAGACCCAGTACTTC TRBV5-8 . . TRBJ2-5
CASSPSGGQASGANVLTF TGTGCCAGCAGCCCATCGGGGGGACAAGCCTCTGGGGCCAACGTCCTGACTTTC TRBV11-1 . . TRBJ2-6
CSVSTSGGYNEQFF TGCAGCGTCTCAACTAGCGGGGGGTACAATGAGCAGTTCTTC TRBV29-1 TRBD2 few TRBJ2-1